Following are 23 T cell receptor beta chains from one sample sequenced in a study of shared clonotypes between healthy human individuals. TCRdb keeps only in-frame clones here, not all; method: immunoSEQ multiplex PCR. The sample consists of over a million clones, approximately 80% of them appearing once. Sequenced: memory CD4+ T cells from PBMCs. Documented subset: CD45RA-negative fraction. These receptors originate from a man younger than 30 in good health. Some clones in this sample may be carry-over from other donors' samples.

The CDR3 here is CASRRANQGTEAFF. The DNA for the CDR3 is TGTGCCAGTAGGCGGGCAAACCAGGGCACTGAAGCTTTCTTT. The chain employs TRBV19 and TRBJ1-1, with a possible D match to TRBD1 (5 bases). The V gene's germline CDR1 is LNHDA and CDR2 SQIVND (reference sequence). This CDR3 is built from 14 residues. With 6 bases removed from V and 4 bases from J, the gap between germline ends came to 15 bases. Looking up the rest from reference TRBV19 and TRBJ1-1 gives the full variable domain: DGGITQSPKYLFRKEGQNVTLSCEQNLNHDAMYWYRQDPGQGLRLIYYSQIVNDFQKGDIAEGYSVSREKKESFPLTVTSAQKNPTAFYLCASRRANQGTEAFFGQGTRLTVV.

V is TRBV6-5 and J is TRBJ1-2, with D possibly being TRBD1 (6 bases). V lost 5 bases and J 4 bases, leaving 14 bases between the germline ends. CDR3 size: 14 residues. CDR1 is MNHEY and CDR2 is SVGAGI in the germline V gene. The CDR3 here is CASSPGTTTYGYTF. DNA of the CDR3: TGTGCCAGCAGTCCCGGGACAACAACCTATGGCTACACCTTC.

V and J are TRBV7-2 and TRBJ1-1; possible D gene TRBD1, 5 bases. The germline V gene has CDR1 SGHTA and CDR2 FQGNSA. The CDR3 runs to 14 residues. V lost 5 bases, J lost 5 bases, and 15 bases lay in between. CDR3 DNA: TGTGCCAGCAGCCTTAGGGGCGCCGGGACTGAAGCTTTCTTT. It encodes CASSLRGAGTEAFF.

With respect to this clone: With only one base between it and a far larger clone, this is likely a read error. No conserved phenylalanine or tryptophan ends this CDR3, so it is likely a read error. This chain connects TRBV30 to TRBJ1-1; 9 nucleotides match TRBD1. J was trimmed by 3 bases and V by 4 bases; bases with no gene match: 3. The CDR3 runs 13 residues. The germline CDR1 and CDR2 sequences are GTSNPN and SVGIG (reference sequence). Here the CDR3 DNA reads TGTGCCTGGATGGGACAGGGCTACACTGAAGCTTTCCTT. As protein: CAWMGQGYTEAFL.

V gene TRBV5-1 combines with J gene TRBJ2-7; D perhaps matches TRBD2 (6 bases). Per germline, CDR1 SGHRS and CDR2 YFSETQ. Trimming pared 0 bases from V and 0 bases from J, leaving 13 bases between. This CDR3 contains 16 residues. The CDR3 loop reads CASSLAGTARSYEQYF. CDR3 in DNA: TGCGCCAGCAGCTTGGCCGGGACTGCCCGCTCCTACGAGCAGTACTTC.

This chain connects TRBV30 to TRBJ1-5; 9 positions agree with TRBD1. CDR1 and CDR2 (germline): GTSNPN, SVGIG (reference sequence). The CDR3 runs 15 residues. The V segment lost 2 bases and the J segment 7 bases; nucleotides outside the gene matches: 9. The CDR3 bases are TGTGCCTGGAGTAGGCCGGGACAGGGCGGCCAGCCCCAGCATTTT. This translates into CAWSRPGQGGQPQHF.

The chain combines TRBV4-2 with TRBJ2-5; 7 bases agree with TRBD2. V lost 1 base, J lost 4 bases, and 6 bases stayed unmatched. The CDR3 is 15 amino acids. The germline V gene has CDR1 LGHNA and CDR2 YNFKEQ. The chain's CDR3 is CASSQASGVRETQYF. The DNA of the CDR3 is TGTGCCAGCAGCCAAGCCAGCGGGGTGAGAGAGACCCAGTACTTC.

The chain combines TRBV5-4 with TRBJ2-5; weak D call: TRBD2 (6 bases). The V end lost 6 bases, the J end lost 2 bases, and 17 bases lay between the germline ends. The CDR3 contains 15 residues. CDR1 and CDR2 from the germline V gene are SGHNT and YYREEE (reference sequence). CDR3 coding DNA: TGTGCCAGCACTTCGGCCGGGGCGGGGCAAGAGACCCAGTACTTC. Amino acid sequence: CASTSAGAGQETQYF.

The V gene is TRBV28, the J gene TRBJ1-1; tentative D call: TRBD1 (5 bases). The CDR3 contains 16 residues. CDR1 is MDHEN, CDR2 SYDVKM, per germline. V gave up 5 bases and J gave up 0 bases, with 16 bases separating them. The CDR3 spells CASSGSGEGLNTEAFF. The CDR3 nucleotides are TGTGCCAGCAGTGGGTCGGGGGAAGGGCTGAACACTGAAGCTTTCTTT.

This clone has only a few counts. The V gene is TRBV19, the J gene TRBJ2-7; D assignment may be TRBD1 or TRBD2 (5 bases each). Per the germline V gene, CDR1 is LNHDA and CDR2 is SQIVND (reference sequence). The CDR3 loop spans 14 amino acids. V was clipped by 4 bases and J by 0 bases, with 10 bases between them. CDR3 sequence: CASSKPGSSYEQYF. CDR3 DNA sequence: TGTGCCAGTAGTAAGCCAGGGAGCTCCTACGAGCAGTACTTC. Full variable domain (missing parts from reference TRBV19 and TRBJ2-7): DGGITQSPKYLFRKEGQNVTLSCEQNLNHDAMYWYRQDPGQGLRLIYYSQIVNDFQKGDIAEGYSVSREKKESFPLTVTSAQKNPTAFYLCASSKPGSSYEQYFGPGTRLTVT.

This clone has more than one count but fewer than ten. The chain combines TRBV10-3 with TRBJ2-2, with 9 positions matching TRBD2. Unmatched junction bases numbered 11, after V lost 7 bases and J lost 2 bases. The germline V gene has CDR1 ENHRY and CDR2 SYGVKD. This CDR3 comprises 17 residues. CDR3: CAITPVQREENTGELFF. The CDR3 DNA reads TGTGCCATCACCCCCGTCCAGCGGGAGGAAAACACCGGGGAGCTGTTTTTT.

This clone has just a few counts. V is TRBV19 and J is TRBJ1-4; D is possibly TRBD1 (5 bases). The CDR3 sequence is 15 residues long. Germline-derived CDR1 and CDR2 are LNHDA and SQIVND (reference sequence). V was clipped by 5 bases and J by 3 bases, with 13 bases between them. CDR3 bases: TGTGCCAGTAGTCCTGGGTCGGGACCTAATGAAAAACTGTTTTTT. Residues: CASSPGSGPNEKLFF.

J is TRBJ2-7 and V is TRBV4-3; 7 nucleotides align to TRBD1. The V segment lost 3 bases and the J segment 4 bases; nucleotides outside the gene matches: 9. Per the germline V gene, CDR1 is LGHNA and CDR2 is YSLEER. This CDR3 is built from 15 residues. The CDR3 region has the DNA TGCGCCAGCAGCCACCCGACAGGGAATTATTACGAGCAGTACTTC. This gives the protein CASSHPTGNYYEQYF.

In its sample, this clone was seen once. This may stem from a read error, because a much larger clone lies one nucleotide away. The gene calls are TRBV29-1 and TRBJ2-5; no clear D. Trimming left V 5 bases short and J 5 bases short, with 12 bases between. CDR1 is SQVTM and CDR2 is ANQGSEA in the germline V gene. The CDR3 is 12 residues long. The CDR3 nucleotides read TGCAGCGTTTTGGACCCGTCTGAGACCCAGTACTTC. Translated: CSVLDPSETQYF.

This clone was found a few times. The chain is built from TRBV30 and TRBJ2-3; D may be TRBD2 (5 bases). V was trimmed by 2 bases and J by 3 bases, leaving 6 bases between them. This CDR3 has 12 residues. Germline assignment: CDR1 GTSNPN and CDR2 SVGIG (reference sequence). The CDR3 loop reads CAWSTRTDTQYF. CDR3 nucleotide sequence: TGTGCCTGGAGTACTAGAACAGATACGCAGTATTTT.

J is TRBJ2-1 and V is TRBV5-4; 14 bases align to TRBD2. V lost 4 bases and J lost 6; bases outside the gene matches: 6. Germline V gene sequence: CDR1 SGHNT, CDR2 YYREEE (reference sequence). The CDR3 sequence is 16 residues long. CDR3 sequence: CASSPPGLAGGNEQFF. CDR3 coding DNA: TGTGCCAGCAGCCCCCCAGGACTAGCGGGAGGCAATGAGCAGTTCTTC. The variable domain in full, completed from reference TRBV5-4 and TRBJ2-1, reads ETGVTQSPTHLIKTRGQQVTLRCSSQSGHNTVSWYQQALGQGPQFIFQYYREEENGRGNFPPRFSGLQFPNYSSELNVNALELDDSALYLCASSPPGLAGGNEQFFGPGTRLTVL.

The chain couples TRBV7-2 to TRBJ2-1; the match to TRBD2 covers 8 bases. CDR1 is SGHTA and CDR2 is FQGNSA in the germline V gene. CDR3 size: 17 residues. V lost 1 base and J lost 3; bases outside the gene matches: 8. The CDR3 loop reads CASSLGSGSPFYNEQFF. Written as DNA, the CDR3 is TGTGCCAGCAGCTTAGGGAGCGGGAGTCCCTTCTACAATGAGCAGTTCTTC. Looking up the rest from reference TRBV7-2 and TRBJ2-1 gives the full variable domain: GAGVSQSPSNKVTEKGKDVELRCDPISGHTALYWYRQSLGQGLEFLIYFQGNSAPDKSGLPSDRFSAERTGGSVSTLTIQRTQQEDSAVYLCASSLGSGSPFYNEQFFGPGTRLTVL.

The CDR3 reads CASVWSGSQEQYF. The CDR3, as DNA: TGTGCCAGCGTGTGGAGCGGGAGCCAAGAGCAGTACTTC. This sequence joins TRBV28 and TRBJ2-7; 8 nucleotides agree with TRBD2. The CDR3 is 13 amino acids. The V gene's germline CDR1 is MDHEN and CDR2 SYDVKM. Losses at the gene ends were 8 bases for V and 7 bases for J; bases not matched to a gene: 10.

This clone appeared a single time. The V gene is TRBV7-9, the J gene TRBJ2-3; no reliable D call. Germline CDR1 is SEHNR and CDR2 is FQNEAQ (reference sequence). Trimming took off 8 bases at V and 0 bases at J, with 12 bases between the two ends. The CDR3 is 14 residues long. The CDR3 here is CASPASSSTDTQYF. The CDR3 DNA sequence: TGTGCCAGCCCCGCTAGTTCTAGCACAGATACGCAGTATTTT. The variable domain in full, with the rest retrieved from reference TRBV7-9 and TRBJ2-3, is DTGVSQNPRHKITKRGQNVTFRCDPISEHNRLYWYRQTLGQGPEFLTYFQNEAQLEKSRLLSDRFSAERPKGSFSTLEIQRTEQGDSAMYLCASPASSSTDTQYFGPGTRLTVL.

This chain links TRBV30 with TRBJ1-2; D might be TRBD1 (6 bases). CDR1 is GTSNPN, CDR2 SVGIG, per germline (reference sequence). The CDR3 runs to 12 residues. The V end lost 3 bases, the J end lost 1 base, and 6 bases lay between the germline ends. CDR3 residues: CAWRDSNYGYTF. The CDR3 DNA is TGTGCCTGGAGGGACAGTAACTATGGCTACACCTTC.

The chain employs TRBV10-3 and TRBJ1-5, with D possibly being TRBD1 (5 bases). V lost 2 bases and J lost 4, with 12 bases in between. This CDR3 spans 15 amino acids. Germline loops: CDR1 ENHRY, CDR2 SYGVKD. This chain's CDR3 is CAISERGLVNQPQHF. As DNA, the CDR3 is TGTGCCATCAGTGAGCGGGGGTTGGTTAATCAGCCCCAGCATTTT.

J is TRBJ2-3 and V is TRBV11-2; 12 nucleotides align to TRBD2. The germline V gene encodes CDR1 SGHAT and CDR2 FQNNGV. The CDR3 runs to 16 residues. J was trimmed by 2 bases and V by 5 bases; bases with no gene match: 5. The CDR3 region is CASSILAGGLTDTQYF. Written as DNA, the CDR3 is TGTGCCAGCAGCATTCTAGCGGGGGGGCTCACAGATACGCAGTATTTT. Using reference TRBV11-2 and TRBJ2-3 for the parts outside the CDR3, the full variable domain is EAGVAQSPRYKIIEKRQSVAFWCNPISGHATLYWYQQILGQGPKLLIQFQNNGVVDDSQLPKDRFSAERLKGVDSTLKIQPAKLEDSAVYLCASSILAGGLTDTQYFGPGTRLTVL.

This chain connects TRBV28 to TRBJ2-7, with 7 bases fitting TRBD1. The CDR3 is 15 amino acids. The V segment lost 3 bases and the J segment 7 bases; nucleotides outside the gene matches: 12. Germline V gene lookup returns CDR1 MDHEN and CDR2 SYDVKM. CDR3 in DNA: TGTGCCAGCAGTTTGCACCCGGGACAGCAGCTTGAGCAGTACTTC. Translation gives CASSLHPGQQLEQYF.